Listed here are 2 T cell receptor beta chains from one sample, sequenced in a study of human T cells and chemical hapten exposure. Described time point: patch test 3, about 24 weeks after DPC sensitization. Treatment reported: therapeutic diphenylcyclopropenone sensitization with weekly scalp DPC. TCRdb called the RACE reads again in MiXCR, with one record for every CDR3 protein. Of about 120,000 distinct CDR3 sequences detected, around 11% appear once; the ten largest clones hold 2% to 2.5%. The sample in question was whole blood, obtained in connection with sensitization to the hapten diphenylcyclopropenone (DPC). These TCRs come from a woman aged 50 to 60 with alopecia areata. Some clones in this sample may be carry-over from other donors' samples.

This chain uses TRBV5-1 with TRBJ1-1, with TRBD1 matching over 8 bases. V shed 1 base and J 2 bases; nucleotides not matched to a gene: 1. The CDR3 sequence is 14 residues long. CDR1 and CDR2 from the germline V gene are SGHRS and YFSETQ. This CDR3 reads CASSLTGGNTEAFF. The CDR3 DNA sequence: TGCGCCAGCAGCTTGACAGGGGGAAACACTGAAGCTTTCTTT. Variable domain in full (rest from reference TRBV5-1 and TRBJ1-1): KAGVTQTPRYLIKTRGQQVTLSCSPISGHRSVSWYQQTPGQGLQFLFEYFSETQRNKGNFPGRFSGRQFSNSRSEMNVSTLELGDSALYLCASSLTGGNTEAFFGQGTRLTVV.

This clonotype occurred many times. The chain combines TRBV28 with TRBJ2-7; TRBD2 matches 10 bases. CDR3 length equals 17 residues. V lost 5 bases, J lost 2 bases, and 12 bases stayed unmatched. Germline values: CDR1 MDHEN, CDR2 SYDVKM. The CDR3 region is CASSRTSLAGVPYEQYF. CDR3 nucleotides: TGTGCCAGCAGTCGCACCTCTCTAGCGGGAGTCCCCTACGAGCAGTACTTC.